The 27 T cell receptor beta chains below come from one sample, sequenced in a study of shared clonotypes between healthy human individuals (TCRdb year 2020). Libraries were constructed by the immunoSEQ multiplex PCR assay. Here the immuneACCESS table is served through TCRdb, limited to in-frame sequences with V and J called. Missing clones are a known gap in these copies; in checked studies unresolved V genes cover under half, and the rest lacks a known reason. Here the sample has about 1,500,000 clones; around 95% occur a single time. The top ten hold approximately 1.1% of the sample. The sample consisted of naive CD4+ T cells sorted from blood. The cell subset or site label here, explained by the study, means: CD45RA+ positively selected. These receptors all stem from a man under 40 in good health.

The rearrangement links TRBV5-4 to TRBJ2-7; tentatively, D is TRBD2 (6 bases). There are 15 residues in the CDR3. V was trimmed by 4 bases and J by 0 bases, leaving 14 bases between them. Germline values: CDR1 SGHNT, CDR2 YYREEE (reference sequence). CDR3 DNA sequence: TGTGCCAGCAGCAACCCGGGACTGGGCTCCTACGAGCAGTACTTC. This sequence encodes CASSNPGLGSYEQYF.

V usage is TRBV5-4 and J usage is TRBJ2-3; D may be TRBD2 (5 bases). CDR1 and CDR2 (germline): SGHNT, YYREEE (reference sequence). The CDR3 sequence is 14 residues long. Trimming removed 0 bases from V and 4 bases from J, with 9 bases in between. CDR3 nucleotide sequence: TGTGCCAGCAGCTTGGCGCTAGCAGCAGATACGCAGTATTTT. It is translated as CASSLALAADTQYF. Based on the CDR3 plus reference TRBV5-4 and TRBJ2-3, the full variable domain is ETGVTQSPTHLIKTRGQQVTLRCSSQSGHNTVSWYQQALGQGPQFIFQYYREEENGRGNFPPRFSGLQFPNYSSELNVNALELDDSALYLCASSLALAADTQYFGPGTRLTVL.

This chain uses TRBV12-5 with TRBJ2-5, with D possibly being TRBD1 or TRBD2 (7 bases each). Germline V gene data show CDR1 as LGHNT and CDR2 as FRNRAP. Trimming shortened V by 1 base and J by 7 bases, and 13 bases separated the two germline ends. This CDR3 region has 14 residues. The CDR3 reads CASGLGEGARTQYF. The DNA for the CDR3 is TGTGCTAGTGGTTTGGGGGAGGGGGCCCGGACCCAGTACTTC.

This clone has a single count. The DNA of the CDR3 is TGTGCCAGCTCTACTAGCGGGAGGGTTGGGCAGTTCTTC. It translates to CASSTSGRVGQFF. The chain has TRBV7-2 and TRBJ2-1; 13 nucleotides match TRBD2. Losses at the gene ends were 8 bases for V and 12 bases for J; bases not matched to a gene: 7. This CDR3 has 13 amino acids. Germline CDR1 and CDR2: SGHTA and FQGNSA.

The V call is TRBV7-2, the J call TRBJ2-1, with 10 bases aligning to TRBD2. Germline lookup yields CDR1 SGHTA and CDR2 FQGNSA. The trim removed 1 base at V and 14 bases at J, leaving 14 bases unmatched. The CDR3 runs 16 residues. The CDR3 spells CASSLGGLADTMTKFF. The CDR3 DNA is TGTGCCAGCAGCTTAGGCGGACTAGCGGACACAATGACTAAGTTCTTC.

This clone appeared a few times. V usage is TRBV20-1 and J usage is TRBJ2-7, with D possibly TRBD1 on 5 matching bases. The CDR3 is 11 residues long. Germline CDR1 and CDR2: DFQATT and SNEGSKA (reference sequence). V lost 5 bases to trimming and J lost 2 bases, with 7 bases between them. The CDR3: CSAFRAYEQYF. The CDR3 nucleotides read TGCAGTGCTTTCAGGGCCTACGAGCAGTACTTC.

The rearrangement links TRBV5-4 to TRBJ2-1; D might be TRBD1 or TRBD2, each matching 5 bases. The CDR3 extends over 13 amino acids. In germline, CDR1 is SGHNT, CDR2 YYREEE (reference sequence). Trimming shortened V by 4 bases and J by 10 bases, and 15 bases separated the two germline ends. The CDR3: CASSAGAKGEQFF. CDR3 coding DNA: TGTGCCAGCAGCGCCGGGGCTAAAGGCGAGCAGTTCTTC.

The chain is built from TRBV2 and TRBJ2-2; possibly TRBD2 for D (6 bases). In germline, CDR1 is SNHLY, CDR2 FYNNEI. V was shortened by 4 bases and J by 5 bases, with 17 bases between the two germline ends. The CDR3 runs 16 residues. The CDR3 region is CASSVVRRGVTGELFF. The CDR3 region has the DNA TGTGCCAGCAGTGTCGTACGGAGGGGTGTGACCGGGGAGCTGTTTTTT. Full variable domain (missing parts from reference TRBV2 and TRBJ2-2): EPEVTQTPSHQVTQMGQEVILRCVPISNHLYFYWYRQILGQKVEFLVSFYNNEISEKSEIFDDQFSVERPDGSNFTLKIRSTKLEDSAMYFCASSVVRRGVTGELFFGEGSRLTVL.

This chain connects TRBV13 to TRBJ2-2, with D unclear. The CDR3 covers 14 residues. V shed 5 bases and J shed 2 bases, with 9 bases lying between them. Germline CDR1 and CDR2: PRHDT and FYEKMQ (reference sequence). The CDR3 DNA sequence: TGTGCCAGCAGCCCGACTCCTAACACCGGGGAGCTGTTTTTT. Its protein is CASSPTPNTGELFF.

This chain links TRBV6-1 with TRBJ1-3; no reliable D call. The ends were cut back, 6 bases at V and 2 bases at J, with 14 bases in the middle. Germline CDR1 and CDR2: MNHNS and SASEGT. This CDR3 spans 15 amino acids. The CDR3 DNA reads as TGTGCCAGCAGACCTCAGTCTACCCCTGGAAACACCATATATTTT. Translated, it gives CASRPQSTPGNTIYF.

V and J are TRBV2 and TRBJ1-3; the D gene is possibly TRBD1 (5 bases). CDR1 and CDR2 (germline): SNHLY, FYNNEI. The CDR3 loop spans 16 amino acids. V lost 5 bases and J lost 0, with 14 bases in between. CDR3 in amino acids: CASSLNRGASGNTIYF. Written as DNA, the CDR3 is TGTGCCAGCAGTCTAAATCGCGGGGCCTCTGGAAACACCATATATTTT.

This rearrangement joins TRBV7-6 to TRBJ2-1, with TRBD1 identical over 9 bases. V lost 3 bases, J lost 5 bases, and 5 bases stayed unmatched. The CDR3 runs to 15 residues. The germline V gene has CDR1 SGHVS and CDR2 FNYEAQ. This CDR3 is CASSLLGQGHNEQFF. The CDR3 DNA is TGTGCCAGCAGCTTGTTGGGACAGGGCCACAATGAGCAGTTCTTC.

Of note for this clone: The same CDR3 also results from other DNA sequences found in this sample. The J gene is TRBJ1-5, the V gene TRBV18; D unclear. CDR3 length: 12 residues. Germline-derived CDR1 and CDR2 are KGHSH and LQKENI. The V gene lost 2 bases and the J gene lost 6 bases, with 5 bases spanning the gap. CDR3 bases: TGTGCCAGCTCACCAGGGAGTCAGCCCCAGCATTTT. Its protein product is CASSPGSQPQHF. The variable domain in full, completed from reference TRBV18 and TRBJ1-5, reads NAGVMQNPRHLVRRRGQEARLRCSPMKGHSHVYWYRQLPEEGLKFMVYLQKENIIDESGMPKERFSAEFPKEGPSILRIQQVVRGDSAAYFCASSPGSQPQHFGDGTRLSIL.

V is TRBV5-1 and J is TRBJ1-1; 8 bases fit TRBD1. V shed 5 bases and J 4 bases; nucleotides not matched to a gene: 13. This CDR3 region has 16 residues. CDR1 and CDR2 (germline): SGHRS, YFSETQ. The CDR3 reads CASRSSTQGAGTEAFF. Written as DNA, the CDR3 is TGCGCCAGCAGATCATCGACTCAGGGGGCGGGCACTGAAGCTTTCTTT.

CDR3 sequence: CASRASTGNGNIQYF. The CDR3, as DNA: TGCGCCAGCAGGGCTTCGACAGGGAATGGAAACATTCAGTACTTC. The chain combines TRBV5-1 with TRBJ2-4; 7 positions agree with TRBD1. Germline CDR1 and CDR2: SGHRS and YFSETQ. The CDR3 has 15 residues. Trimming removed 5 bases from V and 6 bases from J; junction bases left unmatched: 11.

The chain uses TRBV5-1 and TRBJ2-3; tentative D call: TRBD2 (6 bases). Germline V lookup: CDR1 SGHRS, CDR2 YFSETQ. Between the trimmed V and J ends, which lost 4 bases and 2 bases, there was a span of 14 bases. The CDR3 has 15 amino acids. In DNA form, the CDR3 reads TGCGCCAGCAGCCCCACCGGGAGAGCCACAGATACGCAGTATTTT. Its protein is CASSPTGRATDTQYF. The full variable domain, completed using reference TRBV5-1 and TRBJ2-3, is KAGVTQTPRYLIKTRGQQVTLSCSPISGHRSVSWYQQTPGQGLQFLFEYFSETQRNKGNFPGRFSGRQFSNSRSEMNVSTLELGDSALYLCASSPTGRATDTQYFGPGTRLTVL.

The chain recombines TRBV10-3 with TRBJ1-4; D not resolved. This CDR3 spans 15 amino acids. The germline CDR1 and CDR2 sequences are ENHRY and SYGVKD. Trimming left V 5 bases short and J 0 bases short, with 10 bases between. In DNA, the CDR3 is TGTGCCATCAGTCCGGGAGCCCCAACTAATGAAAAACTGTTTTTT. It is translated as CAISPGAPTNEKLFF.

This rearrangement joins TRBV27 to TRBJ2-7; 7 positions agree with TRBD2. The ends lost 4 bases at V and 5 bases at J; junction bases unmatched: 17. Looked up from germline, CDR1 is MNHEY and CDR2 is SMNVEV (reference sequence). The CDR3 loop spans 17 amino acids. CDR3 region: CASSSLREAGFFDEQYF. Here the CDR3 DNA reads TGTGCCAGCAGTTCCCTTCGGGAAGCGGGGTTTTTCGACGAGCAGTACTTC.

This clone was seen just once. The chain's CDR3 is CASSLRRSAGSYEQYF. In nucleotides, the CDR3 is TGTGCCAGCAGCTTGCGACGGAGTGCAGGGAGCTACGAGCAGTACTTC. This chain joins TRBV5-4 and TRBJ2-7; D tentatively reads TRBD1 or TRBD2 (5 bases each). Germline assignment: CDR1 SGHNT and CDR2 YYREEE (reference sequence). CDR3 length: 16 amino acids. Deletions cut 1 base from V and 3 bases from J, with 17 bases between.

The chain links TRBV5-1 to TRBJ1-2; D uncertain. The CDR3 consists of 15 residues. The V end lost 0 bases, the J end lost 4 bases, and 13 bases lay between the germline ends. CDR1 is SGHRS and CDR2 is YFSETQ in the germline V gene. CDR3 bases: TGCGCCAGCAGCTTGGCCAGTGGGTCGCTCTATGGCTACACCTTC. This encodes CASSLASGSLYGYTF.

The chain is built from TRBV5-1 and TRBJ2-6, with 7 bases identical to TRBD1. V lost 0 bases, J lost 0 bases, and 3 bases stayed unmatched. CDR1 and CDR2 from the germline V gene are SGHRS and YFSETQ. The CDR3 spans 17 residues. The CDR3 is CASSLVGTVSGANVLTF. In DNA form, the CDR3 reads TGCGCCAGCAGCTTGGTTGGGACAGTCTCTGGGGCCAACGTCCTGACTTTC.

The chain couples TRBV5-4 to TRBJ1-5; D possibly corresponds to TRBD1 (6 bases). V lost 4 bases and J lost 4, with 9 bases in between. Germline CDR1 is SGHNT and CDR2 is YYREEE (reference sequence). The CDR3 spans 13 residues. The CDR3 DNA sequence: TGTGCCAGCAGCCTACAGGGAAATCAGCCCCAGCATTTT. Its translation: CASSLQGNQPQHF.

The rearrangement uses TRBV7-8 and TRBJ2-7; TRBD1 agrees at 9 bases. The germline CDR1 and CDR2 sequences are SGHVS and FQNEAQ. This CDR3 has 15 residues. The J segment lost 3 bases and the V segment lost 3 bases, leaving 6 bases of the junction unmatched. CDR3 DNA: TGTGCCAGCAGCTTTTCCGGGACAGGGTTCTACGAGCAGTACTTC. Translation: CASSFSGTGFYEQYF.

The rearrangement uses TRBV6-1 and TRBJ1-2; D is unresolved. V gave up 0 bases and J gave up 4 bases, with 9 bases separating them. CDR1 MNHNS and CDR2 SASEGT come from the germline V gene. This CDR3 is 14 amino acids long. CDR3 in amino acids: CASSEAYSAYGYTF. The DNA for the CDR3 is TGTGCCAGCAGTGAAGCCTACAGCGCCTATGGCTACACCTTC.

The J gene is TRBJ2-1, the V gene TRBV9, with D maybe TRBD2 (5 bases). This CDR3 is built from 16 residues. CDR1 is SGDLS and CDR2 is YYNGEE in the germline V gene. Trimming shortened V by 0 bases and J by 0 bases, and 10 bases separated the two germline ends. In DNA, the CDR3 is TGTGCCAGCAGCGTAGGCGGGTCCCTCTCCTACAATGAGCAGTTCTTC. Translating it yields CASSVGGSLSYNEQFF.

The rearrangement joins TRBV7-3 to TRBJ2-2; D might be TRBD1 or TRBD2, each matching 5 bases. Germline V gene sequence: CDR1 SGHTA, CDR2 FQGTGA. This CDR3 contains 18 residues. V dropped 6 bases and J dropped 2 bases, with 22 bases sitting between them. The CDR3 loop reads CASRLLSWGSGNTGELFF. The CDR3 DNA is TGTGCCAGCAGGCTCCTATCTTGGGGCAGCGGCAACACCGGGGAGCTGTTTTTT.

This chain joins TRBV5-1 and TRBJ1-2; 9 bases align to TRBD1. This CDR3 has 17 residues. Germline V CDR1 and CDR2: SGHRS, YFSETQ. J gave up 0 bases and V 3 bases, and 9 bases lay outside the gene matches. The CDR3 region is CASSSGTGSYSNYGYTF. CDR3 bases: TGCGCCAGCAGCTCGGGGACAGGGAGTTATTCTAACTATGGCTACACCTTC.